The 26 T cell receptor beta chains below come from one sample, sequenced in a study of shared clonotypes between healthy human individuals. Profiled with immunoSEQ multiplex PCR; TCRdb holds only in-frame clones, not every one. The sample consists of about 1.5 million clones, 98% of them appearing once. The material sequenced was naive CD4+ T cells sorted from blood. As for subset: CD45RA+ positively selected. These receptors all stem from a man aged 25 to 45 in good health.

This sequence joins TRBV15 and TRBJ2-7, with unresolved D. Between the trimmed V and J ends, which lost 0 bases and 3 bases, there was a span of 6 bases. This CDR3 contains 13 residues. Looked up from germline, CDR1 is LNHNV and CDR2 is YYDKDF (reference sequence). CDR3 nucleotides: TGTGCCACCAGCAGAGATACTGTCTACGAGCAGTACTTC. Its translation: CATSRDTVYEQYF.

The CDR3: CASSSAGTSGTLGTQYF. The CDR3 coding sequence is TGTGCCAGCAGCTCGGCCGGGACTAGCGGGACATTAGGCACGCAGTATTTT. The rearrangement joins TRBV7-3 to TRBJ2-3; 13 bases fit TRBD2. Trimming removed 4 bases from V and 9 bases from J; junction bases left unmatched: 13. Per the germline V gene, CDR1 is SGHTA and CDR2 is FQGTGA. The CDR3 contains 17 residues.

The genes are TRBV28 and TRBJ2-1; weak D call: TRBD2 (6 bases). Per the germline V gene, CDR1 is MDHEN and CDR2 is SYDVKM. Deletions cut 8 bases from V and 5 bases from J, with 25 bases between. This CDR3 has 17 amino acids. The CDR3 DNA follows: TGTGCCAGCGCGACAACTACCCAGCGGGTAACCCACAATGAGCAGTTCTTC. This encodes CASATTTQRVTHNEQFF. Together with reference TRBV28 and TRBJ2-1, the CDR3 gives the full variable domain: DVKVTQSSRYLVKRTGEKVFLECVQDMDHENMFWYRQDPGLGLRLIYFSYDVKMKEKGDIPEGYSVSREKKERFSLILESASTNQTSMYLCASATTTQRVTHNEQFFGPGTRLTVL.

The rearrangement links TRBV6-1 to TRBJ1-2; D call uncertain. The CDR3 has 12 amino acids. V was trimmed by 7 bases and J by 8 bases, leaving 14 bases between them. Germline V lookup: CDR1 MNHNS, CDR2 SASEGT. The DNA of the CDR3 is TGTGCCAGCACCGGGTCCAGGCAAGGCTACACCTTC. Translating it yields CASTGSRQGYTF.

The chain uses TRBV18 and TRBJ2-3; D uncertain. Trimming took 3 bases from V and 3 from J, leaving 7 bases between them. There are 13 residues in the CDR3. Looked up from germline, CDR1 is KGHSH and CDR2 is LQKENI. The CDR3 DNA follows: TGTGCCAGCTCACCTTTATTGACAGATACGCAGTATTTT. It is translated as CASSPLLTDTQYF.

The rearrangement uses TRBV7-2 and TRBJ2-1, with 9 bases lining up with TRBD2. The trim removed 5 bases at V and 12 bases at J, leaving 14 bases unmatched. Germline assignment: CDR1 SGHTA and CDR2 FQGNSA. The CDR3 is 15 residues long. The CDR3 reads CASSQTSGNNDVQFF. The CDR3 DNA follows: TGTGCCAGCAGCCAGACTAGCGGAAACAATGATGTGCAGTTCTTC.

CDR3: CASSLRQGAFEQYF. In DNA, the CDR3 is TGTGCCAGCAGCTTGAGACAGGGGGCATTCGAGCAGTACTTC. The genes are TRBV5-5 and TRBJ2-7; TRBD1 agrees at 10 bases. V was clipped by 1 base and J by 6 bases; unmatched bases: 4. Germline lookup yields CDR1 SGHKS and CDR2 YYEKEE (reference sequence). This CDR3 spans 14 amino acids.

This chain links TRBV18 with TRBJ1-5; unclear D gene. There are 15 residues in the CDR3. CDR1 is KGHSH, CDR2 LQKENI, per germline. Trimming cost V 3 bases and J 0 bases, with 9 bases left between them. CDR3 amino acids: CASSPGMDSNQPQHF. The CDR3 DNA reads TGTGCCAGCTCACCCGGCATGGATAGCAATCAGCCCCAGCATTTT.

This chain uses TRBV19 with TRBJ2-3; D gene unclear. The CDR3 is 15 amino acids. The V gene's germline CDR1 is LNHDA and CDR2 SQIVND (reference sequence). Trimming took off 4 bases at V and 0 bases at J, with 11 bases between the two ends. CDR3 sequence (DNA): TGTGCCAGTAGTAACGGTCTAATTAGCACAGATACGCAGTATTTT. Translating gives CASSNGLISTDTQYF.

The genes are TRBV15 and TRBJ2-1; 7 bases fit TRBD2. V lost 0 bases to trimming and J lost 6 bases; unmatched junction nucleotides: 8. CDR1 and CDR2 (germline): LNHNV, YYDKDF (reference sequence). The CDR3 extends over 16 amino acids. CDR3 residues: CATSRDGQGLINEQFF. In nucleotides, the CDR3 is TGTGCCACCAGCAGAGATGGCCAGGGACTAATCAATGAGCAGTTCTTC.

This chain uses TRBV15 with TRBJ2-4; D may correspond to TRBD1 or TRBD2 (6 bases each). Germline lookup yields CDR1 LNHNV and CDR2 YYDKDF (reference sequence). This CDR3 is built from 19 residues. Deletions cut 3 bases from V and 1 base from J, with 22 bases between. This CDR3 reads CATSRWGAHSFEAKNIQYF. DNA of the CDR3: TGTGCCACCAGCAGGTGGGGGGCCCACTCTTTTGAGGCCAAAAACATTCAGTACTTC. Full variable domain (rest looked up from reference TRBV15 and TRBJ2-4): DAMVIQNPRYQVTQFGKPVTLSCSQTLNHNVMYWYQQKSSQAPKLLFHYYDKDFNNEADTPDNFQSRRPNTSFCFLDIRSPGLGDTAMYLCATSRWGAHSFEAKNIQYFGAGTRLSVL.

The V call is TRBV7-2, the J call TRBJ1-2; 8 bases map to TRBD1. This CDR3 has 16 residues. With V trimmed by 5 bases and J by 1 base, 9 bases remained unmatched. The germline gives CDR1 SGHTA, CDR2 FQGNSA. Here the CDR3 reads CASSRGTGGGNYGYTF. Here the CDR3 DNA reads TGTGCCAGCAGCCGCGGCACAGGGGGGGGTAACTATGGCTACACCTTC.

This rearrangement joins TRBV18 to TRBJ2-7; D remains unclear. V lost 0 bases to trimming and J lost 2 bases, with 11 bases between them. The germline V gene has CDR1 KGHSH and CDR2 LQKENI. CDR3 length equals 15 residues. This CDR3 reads CASSPPSRSPYEQYF. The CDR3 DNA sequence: TGTGCCAGCTCACCACCGAGCCGTAGCCCCTACGAGCAGTACTTC.

CDR3 coding DNA: TGTGCCAGCAGCGCACGACAGGCACCACAAGAGACCCAGTACTTC. This codes for CASSARQAPQETQYF. J is TRBJ2-5 and V is TRBV9; possible D gene TRBD1, 6 bases. CDR1 and CDR2 from the germline V gene are SGDLS and YYNGEE. This CDR3 comprises 15 residues. Trimming removed 3 bases from V and 2 bases from J, with 14 bases in between.

The CDR3 reads CASRYTPQDTQYF. In DNA, the CDR3 is TGCGCCAGCAGATACACCCCGCAGGATACGCAGTATTTT. The chain has TRBV4-1 and TRBJ2-3; D unclear. V was clipped by 6 bases and J by 6 bases, with 13 bases between them. Germline-derived CDR1 and CDR2 are MGHRA and YSYEKL. This CDR3 is 13 amino acids long.

The CDR3 here is CASSPRGNTEAFF. DNA of the CDR3: TGTGCCAGCTCCCCCCGGGGGAACACTGAAGCTTTCTTT. This chain links TRBV6-5 with TRBJ1-1; D remains ambiguous. The CDR3 covers 13 residues. Deletions cut 8 bases from V and 1 base from J, with 11 bases between. Germline assignment: CDR1 MNHEY and CDR2 SVGAGI.

DNA of the CDR3: TGTGCCAGCAGTTTATCAGACAGGCACTCCTACGAGCAGTACTTC. It is translated as CASSLSDRHSYEQYF. V and J are TRBV28 and TRBJ2-7; D possibly corresponds to TRBD1 (6 bases). There are 15 residues in the CDR3. The V and J ends lost 1 base and 0 bases respectively, with 10 bases between them. Germline lookup yields CDR1 MDHEN and CDR2 SYDVKM.

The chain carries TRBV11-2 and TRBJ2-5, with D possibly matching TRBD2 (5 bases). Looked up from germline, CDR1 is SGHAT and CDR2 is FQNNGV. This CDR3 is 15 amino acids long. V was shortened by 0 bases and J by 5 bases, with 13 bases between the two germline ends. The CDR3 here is CASSLDMGSGETQYF. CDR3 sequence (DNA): TGTGCCAGCAGCTTAGATATGGGGAGTGGGGAGACCCAGTACTTC. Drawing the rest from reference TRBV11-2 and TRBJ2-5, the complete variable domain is EAGVAQSPRYKIIEKRQSVAFWCNPISGHATLYWYQQILGQGPKLLIQFQNNGVVDDSQLPKDRFSAERLKGVDSTLKIQPAKLEDSAVYLCASSLDMGSGETQYFGPGTRLLVL.

The DNA of the CDR3 is TGCGCCAGCAGCCTGGCGGGACCCACTGAAGCTTTCTTT. It translates to CASSLAGPTEAFF. The rearrangement links TRBV5-1 to TRBJ1-1, with D tentatively TRBD1 (5 bases). This CDR3 contains 13 residues. CDR1 and CDR2 (germline): SGHRS, YFSETQ. V lost 4 bases and J 4 bases, leaving 11 bases between the germline ends.

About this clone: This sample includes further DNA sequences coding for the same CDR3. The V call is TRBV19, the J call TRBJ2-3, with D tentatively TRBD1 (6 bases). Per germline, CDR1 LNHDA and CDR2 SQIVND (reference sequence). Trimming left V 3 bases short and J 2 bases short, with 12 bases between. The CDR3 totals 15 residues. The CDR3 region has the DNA TGTGCCAGTAGTATGGCAGGGGCCTCCACAGATACGCAGTATTTT. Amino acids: CASSMAGASTDTQYF.

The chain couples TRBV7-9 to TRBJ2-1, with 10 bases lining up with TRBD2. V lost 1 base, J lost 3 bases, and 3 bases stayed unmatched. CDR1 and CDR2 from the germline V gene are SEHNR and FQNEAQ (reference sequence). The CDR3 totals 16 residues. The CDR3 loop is CASSLGGLALYNEQFF. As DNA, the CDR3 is TGTGCCAGCAGCTTAGGGGGACTAGCGCTCTACAATGAGCAGTTCTTC.

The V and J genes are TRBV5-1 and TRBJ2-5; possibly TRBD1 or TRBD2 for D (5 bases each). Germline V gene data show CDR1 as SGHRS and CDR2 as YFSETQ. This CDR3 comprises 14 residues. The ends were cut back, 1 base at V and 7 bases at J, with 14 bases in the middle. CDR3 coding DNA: TGCGCCAGCAGCTTGAACGGGGCGCGGGTGACCCAGTACTTC. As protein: CASSLNGARVTQYF.

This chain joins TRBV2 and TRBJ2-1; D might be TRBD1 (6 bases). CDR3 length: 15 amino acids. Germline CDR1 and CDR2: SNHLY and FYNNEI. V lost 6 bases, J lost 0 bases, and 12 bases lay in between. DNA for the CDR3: TGTGCCAGCAGCCCCAGGGGCAGCTCCTACAATGAGCAGTTCTTC. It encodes CASSPRGSSYNEQFF.

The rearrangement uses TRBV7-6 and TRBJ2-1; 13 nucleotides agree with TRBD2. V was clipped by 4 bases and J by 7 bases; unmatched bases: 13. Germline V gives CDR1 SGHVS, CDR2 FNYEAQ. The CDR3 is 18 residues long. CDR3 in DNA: TGTGCCAGCAGCTCCCCTAAAGGACTAGCGGGAGTGGATAATGAGCAGTTCTTC. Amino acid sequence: CASSSPKGLAGVDNEQFF.

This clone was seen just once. The CDR3 sequence: CASSPRPQPNTEAFF. The CDR3 nucleotides are TGTGCCAGCAGCCCGCGGCCACAACCGAACACTGAAGCTTTCTTT. The rearrangement uses TRBV7-9 and TRBJ1-1; no clear D. Germline CDR1 SEHNR, CDR2 FQNEAQ (reference sequence). The V end lost 5 bases, the J end lost 1 base, and 14 bases lay between the germline ends. CDR3 length equals 15 residues.

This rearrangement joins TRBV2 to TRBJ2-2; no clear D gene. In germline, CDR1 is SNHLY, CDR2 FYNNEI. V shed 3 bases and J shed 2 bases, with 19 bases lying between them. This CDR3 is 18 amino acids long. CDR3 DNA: TGTGCCAGCAGTGATTATGGATTAGGTCACTTAAACACCGGGGAGCTGTTTTTT. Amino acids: CASSDYGLGHLNTGELFF.